This TCR beta chain was sequenced in a study of read filtering for tumor transcriptome and immune sequencing (TCRdb year 2020). At the level of the whole study: The cohort had 17 male and 14 female patients with a mean age of about 66 years, ranging from roughly 45 to 80. By revised international staging, eight or nine patients were R-ISS I, 15 to 20 were R-ISS II and 6 or 7 were R-ISS III. TCR-region mapped reads per sample ranged from about 3.5 to 11 million with IR-seq versus only 85 to 1273 with RNA-seq. TCR repertoires obtained by targeted immune repertoire sequencing and by bulk whole-transcriptome sequencing performed on the same bone marrow samples were compared. A main aim was a read-filtering strategy for immune repertoire data, specifically whether clonotypes supported by a single read should be removed. Whole-transcriptome libraries were prepared with the TruSeq RNA Access Library Prep Kit after DNase treatment.

TCR libraries were constructed from approximately 390 ng RNA using the Immunoverse kit, and molecular barcoded adaptors covering alpha/delta and beta/gamma chains were employed. TCR library preparation used the same RNA that was used for transcriptome sequencing. Sequencing of TCR libraries was carried out on an Illumina HiSeq 4000 with 2 x 150 cycles. The original pipeline was this. TCR reads were aligned to human V, D, J and C references and assembled into CDR3 clonotypes with MiXCR, including quality filtering and error correction. The tcR package in R was used for analysis of clonotype counts and gene usage diversity. Raw mapping reads were checked after the RNA-seq reads had been mapped by STAR aligner version 2.5.3a onto the human GRCh37 genome. IR-seq fastq files were randomly downsampled with Seqtk 1.3 to test the effect of sequencing depth on detected clonotypes. Using fastp at Q25 and MiXCR, TCRdb reprocessed the public reads and kept productive beta chains. Each entry merges the rows of one CDR3 protein and shows their most common DNA and genes. These V and J calls are TCRdb output, not the study's own analysis. The sample table shows approximately 9,800 distinct CDR3 sequences, and approximately 16% are seen once. The ten largest clonotypes hold 20% to 30% of the sample.

Every patient had bone marrow sampled at the time of active disease. Bone marrow mononuclear cells were isolated by Ficoll-Hypaque density gradient centrifugation. CD138-negative cells were obtained by negative selection after labeling with CD138 magnetic microbeads on a MACS separator, removing myeloma plasma cells. Flow cytometry with CD138 antibodies on an Attune NxT was used to check how pure the isolated cells were. Total RNA was extracted using TRIzol reagent and was quantified on a NanoDrop spectrophotometer. For each patient, the CD138-negative bone marrow sample underwent paired RNA-seq and IR-seq. Clipping removes 4 bases from V and 4 bases from J, with 0 as the unmatched junction base count. The CDR3 covers 12 residues, taking in both the cysteine and the phenylalanine. The DNA shown is the 36-base CDR3, in frame from base 1. This clonotype was found many times. Its antigen target is currently unknown. The input lacks base qualities; no much larger clone sits a single base away.

The paper as a whole reports these results and caveats: IR-seq captured clonotypes at much higher depth and more reliably than RNA-seq, and smaller IR-seq throughput sufficed to identify most shared clonotypes. Single-read clonotypes made up roughly 85% of clonotypes but only about 3.5% of total reads in IR-seq, compared with about 77% of clonotypes and 35% to 45% of reads in RNA-seq. The sorted CD138-negative fraction was not purified T cells but a mixed bone marrow immune population. Removing single-read clonotypes increased the correlation between IR-seq and RNA-seq shared clonotype proportions.

This receptor was obtained from a donor at least 40 years old with multiple myeloma. The specimen sequenced was a population of CD138-negative cells sorted from bone marrow. Per the publication, the cell subset or site label means: bone marrow mononuclear cells depleted of CD138+ plasma/myeloma cells by negative magnetic selection. This sequence uses TRBV12-3 or TRBV12-4 and TRBJ1-2, with TRBD1 identical over 7 junction bases. The sequenced DNA is TGTGCCAGCAGTTCAGGGGGCTATGGCTACACCTTC. Its translation is CASSSGGYGYTF.